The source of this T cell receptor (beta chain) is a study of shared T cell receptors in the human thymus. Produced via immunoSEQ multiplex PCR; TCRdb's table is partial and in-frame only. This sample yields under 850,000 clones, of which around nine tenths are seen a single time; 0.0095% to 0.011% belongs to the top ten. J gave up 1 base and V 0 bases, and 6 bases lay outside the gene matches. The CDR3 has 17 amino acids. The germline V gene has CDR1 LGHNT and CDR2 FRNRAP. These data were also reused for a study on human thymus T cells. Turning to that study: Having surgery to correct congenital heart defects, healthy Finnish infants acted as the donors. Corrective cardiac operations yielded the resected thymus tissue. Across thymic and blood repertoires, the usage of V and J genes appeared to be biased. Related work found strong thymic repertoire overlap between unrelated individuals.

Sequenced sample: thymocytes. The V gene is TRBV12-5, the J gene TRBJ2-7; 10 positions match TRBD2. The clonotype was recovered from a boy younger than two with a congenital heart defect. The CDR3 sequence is CASGLVLEREGSYEQYF. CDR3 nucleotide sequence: TGTGCTAGTGGTTTGGTACTGGAGCGGGAGGGTTCCTACGAGCAGTACTTC.